Shown below are 21 T cell receptor beta chains from a single sample sequenced in a study of blood T cell repertoires in COVID-19. The repertoire was sequenced with immunoSEQ multiplex PCR; TCRdb's copy has only in-frame clones and lacks some. The table includes around 450,000 clones, nearly 90% detected once. The sequenced sample consisted of PBMCs or T cells enriched from blood (not recorded which). These receptor sequences come from a woman younger than 35 with acute COVID-19.

Here the CDR3 DNA reads TGTGCCAGCAGTCCAAGGGGATGGGGCTACACCTTC. Its translation: CASSPRGWGYTF. The chain is built from TRBV27 and TRBJ1-2; possible D gene TRBD1, 5 bases. Trimming removed 5 bases at V and 8 bases at J, with 12 bases between. Germline CDR1 reads MNHEY; CDR2 reads SMNVEV (reference sequence). The CDR3 loop spans 12 amino acids.

This chain uses TRBV7-9 with TRBJ2-3; D not certain. Trimming cost V 7 bases and J 6 bases, with 5 bases left between them. Germline CDR1 is SEHNR and CDR2 is FQNEAQ (reference sequence). CDR3 size: 10 residues. CDR3 in amino acids: CASNSDTQYF. DNA of the CDR3: TGTGCCAGCAATTCGGATACGCAGTATTTT.

The rearrangement uses TRBV7-2 and TRBJ2-1, with TRBD2 matching 7 bases. This CDR3 is 15 amino acids long. Germline CDR1 and CDR2: SGHTA and FQGNSA. The V gene end was trimmed by 3 bases and the J gene end by 7 bases; junction bases not matched to a gene: 9. The CDR3 protein is CASSLGGYGRNEQFF. As DNA, the CDR3 is TGTGCCAGCAGCTTGGGGGGGTACGGAAGGAATGAGCAGTTCTTC.

The V gene is TRBV21-1, the J gene TRBJ1-2. TRBV21-1 represents a pseudogene. The CDR3 extends over 14 amino acids. DNA for the CDR3: TGTGCCAGCAGCAAAGGTAGGAGGGACTATGGCTACACCTTC. It encodes CASSKGRRDYGYTF.

CDR3 in DNA: TGTGCCATCAGTGAGTCGACAGGGAGAGAGAAACTGTTTTTT. Residues: CAISESTGREKLFF. The chain couples TRBV10-3 to TRBJ1-4; 7 nucleotides line up with TRBD1. Unmatched junction bases numbered 6, after V lost 0 bases and J lost 11 bases. This CDR3 comprises 14 residues. Germline CDR1 ENHRY, CDR2 SYGVKD.

The chain joins TRBV11-2 to TRBJ2-5, with TRBD2 as a possible D gene (6 bases). V dropped 1 base and J dropped 5 bases, with 20 bases sitting between them. Germline CDR1 and CDR2: SGHAT and FQNNGV. CDR3 length: 17 residues. The CDR3 nucleotides read TGTGCCAGCAGCTTAGTCGTGGGGGGAAGTACTGGGGAGACCCAGTACTTC. This translates into CASSLVVGGSTGETQYF.

V is TRBV4-3 and J is TRBJ2-1, with TRBD2 matching 7 bases. The germline V gene encodes CDR1 LGHNA and CDR2 YSLEER. There are 16 residues in the CDR3. With V trimmed by 0 bases and J by 3 bases, 5 bases remained unmatched. The CDR3 DNA sequence: TGCGCCAGCAGCCAAGATCGCGGGACTATCTACAATGAGCAGTTCTTC. Its protein product is CASSQDRGTIYNEQFF.

With respect to this clone: Other DNA sequences from this sample encode an identical CDR3 as well. The V gene is TRBV9, the J gene TRBJ1-1; a weak D match, TRBD1 (5 bases). This CDR3 spans 14 amino acids. V shed 0 bases and J shed 5 bases, with 11 bases lying between them. Germline V gene data show CDR1 as SGDLS and CDR2 as YYNGEE. CDR3 nucleotide sequence: TGTGCCAGCAGCGTAGGCGGGGGGGGAACTGAAGCTTTCTTT. This gives the protein CASSVGGGGTEAFF.

The V call is TRBV7-9, the J call TRBJ1-3, with a weak D call TRBD1 (5 bases). The CDR3 spans 14 residues. Per the germline V gene, CDR1 is SEHNR and CDR2 is FQNEAQ (reference sequence). V gave up 5 bases and J gave up 4 bases, with 12 bases separating them. In nucleotides, the CDR3 is TGTGCCAGCAGCCCGGACATTACGGGAAACACCATATATTTT. Its protein is CASSPDITGNTIYF.

The chain employs TRBV19 and TRBJ2-7; TRBD1 is a possible D gene (5 bases). V dropped 5 bases and J dropped 0 bases, with 14 bases sitting between them. This CDR3 is built from 15 residues. Germline CDR1 is LNHDA and CDR2 is SQIVND (reference sequence). This chain's CDR3 is CASSLDTSSSYEQYF. In DNA form, the CDR3 reads TGTGCCAGTAGTTTGGACACATCGAGCTCCTACGAGCAGTACTTC.

The rearrangement links TRBV19 to TRBJ2-7; the D is unclear. CDR3 length: 16 amino acids. The V end was cut by 3 bases, the J end by 0 bases, with 15 bases between. CDR1 LNHDA and CDR2 SQIVND come from the germline V gene (reference sequence). The CDR3 reads CASSMYTRVSSYEQYF. CDR3 coding DNA: TGTGCCAGTAGTATGTATACCCGGGTGAGCTCCTACGAGCAGTACTTC.

The CDR3: CSVRGHLNTEAFF. The CDR3 nucleotides are TGCAGCGTGCGAGGACACCTGAACACTGAAGCTTTCTTT. The chain employs TRBV29-1 and TRBJ1-1, with D perhaps TRBD1 (5 bases). CDR1 and CDR2 (germline): SQVTM, ANQGSEA. The CDR3 extends over 13 amino acids. The V and J ends lost 6 bases and 0 bases respectively, with 11 bases between them.

CDR3 bases: TGCGCCAGCAGCCAAGATCCTAGCGGGAGGCCCGCCGCGCTTAGCACAGATACGCAGTATTTT. This codes for CASSQDPSGRPAALSTDTQYF. This chain links TRBV4-3 with TRBJ2-3; TRBD2 matches at 11 bases. Germline V gives CDR1 LGHNA, CDR2 YSLEER. V was pared by 0 bases and J by 0 bases, with 14 bases of the junction left unmatched. This CDR3 comprises 21 residues.

This chain links TRBV19 with TRBJ2-1, with 8 bases identical to TRBD2. V was pared by 0 bases and J by 0 bases, with 7 bases of the junction left unmatched. Germline CDR1 reads LNHDA; CDR2 reads SQIVND (reference sequence). CDR3 length equals 18 residues. CDR3 bases: TGTGCCAGTAGTATAGATCTCCCGGGGGGGAGCTCCTACAATGAGCAGTTCTTC. Its translation: CASSIDLPGGSSYNEQFF.

The chain recombines TRBV20-1 with TRBJ1-1; no definite D call. V shed 5 bases and J shed 6 bases, with 7 bases lying between them. Germline CDR1 DFQATT, CDR2 SNEGSKA (reference sequence). The CDR3 consists of 10 residues. The CDR3, as DNA: TGCAGTGCTCCCTTCGCTGAAGCTTTCTTT. This codes for CSAPFAEAFF.

The CDR3 loop is CATRQGNTEAFF. The CDR3 DNA follows: TGTGCCACCCGACAGGGAAACACTGAAGCTTTCTTT. This chain connects TRBV15 to TRBJ1-1, with 7 bases identical to TRBD1. CDR3 length: 12 residues. V shed 8 bases and J 2 bases; nucleotides not matched to a gene: 2. The germline CDR1 and CDR2 sequences are LNHNV and YYDKDF (reference sequence).

The V call is TRBV27, the J call TRBJ2-7, with D perhaps matching TRBD1 (6 bases). V was shortened by 3 bases and J by 8 bases, with 8 bases between the two germline ends. The CDR3 length is 11 residues. The germline V gene has CDR1 MNHEY and CDR2 SMNVEV (reference sequence). The CDR3 DNA sequence: TGTGCCAGCAGTTTCAGGGGACAGCAGTACTTC. This translates into CASSFRGQQYF.

The CDR3 protein is CASSLDRGAEQYF. The CDR3 DNA is TGTGCCAGCAGCTTGGACAGGGGGGCCGAGCAGTACTTC. This sequence joins TRBV7-2 and TRBJ2-7, with 10 bases matching TRBD1. The CDR3 is 13 residues long. J lost 6 bases, V lost 3 bases, and 2 bases had no gene match. Looked up from germline, CDR1 is SGHTA and CDR2 is FQGNSA.

Only one count was recorded for this clone. The genes are TRBV5-1 and TRBJ1-6, with 8 nucleotides matching TRBD1. V lost 1 base to trimming and J lost 6 bases; unmatched junction nucleotides: 6. Per the germline V gene, CDR1 is SGHRS and CDR2 is YFSETQ. The CDR3 has 16 residues. The CDR3 DNA sequence: TGCGCCAGCAGCTTGCAGGGGGCGATCGGTAATTCACCCCTCCACTTT. This codes for CASSLQGAIGNSPLHF.

The chain uses TRBV7-9 and TRBJ2-7, with D perhaps TRBD2 (6 bases). The CDR3 extends over 13 amino acids. V lost 2 bases and J 2 bases, leaving 7 bases between the germline ends. The germline V gene encodes CDR1 SEHNR and CDR2 FQNEAQ (reference sequence). CDR3 protein: CASSLSGAYEQYF. The CDR3 DNA is TGTGCCAGCAGCTTATCGGGGGCCTACGAGCAGTACTTC.

The chain links TRBV5-1 to TRBJ2-7, with no clear D. Germline lookup yields CDR1 SGHRS and CDR2 YFSETQ. This CDR3 is 14 amino acids long. V was shortened by 0 bases and J by 5 bases, with 12 bases between the two germline ends. This chain's CDR3 is CASSLAFDNNEQYF. As DNA, the CDR3 is TGCGCCAGCAGCTTGGCCTTTGACAACAACGAGCAGTACTTC. Combining the CDR3 with reference TRBV5-1 and TRBJ2-7 gives the whole variable domain KAGVTQTPRYLIKTRGQQVTLSCSPISGHRSVSWYQQTPGQGLQFLFEYFSETQRNKGNFPGRFSGRQFSNSRSEMNVSTLELGDSALYLCASSLAFDNNEQYFGPGTRLTVT.